These 13 T cell receptor beta chains came from one sample sequenced in a study of cytomegalovirus exposure and HLA in healthy donors. Primers included in the PCR were 60 Vbeta and 13 Jbeta primers. The data were produced by immunoSEQ multiplex PCR, yet TCRdb's version contains in-frame clones alone and is incomplete. The repertoire consists of more than 95,000 clones, with roughly 85% occurring once and the leading ten covering over 3%. The sample was PBMCs. Receptors originate from a woman between 35 and 50 years old in good health and CMV-seropositive.

The CDR3: CASRGGAGGVDEQYF. The CDR3 nucleotides are TGTGCCAGCAGGGGAGGAGCGGGAGGAGTAGACGAGCAGTACTTC. The V gene is TRBV28, the J gene TRBJ2-7; 9 nucleotides agree with TRBD2. Germline V gene sequence: CDR1 MDHEN, CDR2 SYDVKM. V gave up 6 bases and J gave up 5 bases; unmatched junction bases: 11. The CDR3 runs 15 residues.

This clone was found a few times. The V call is TRBV30, the J call TRBJ1-1; D gene uncertain. The CDR3 contains 12 residues. The ends were cut back, 5 bases at V and 4 bases at J, with 11 bases in the middle. Germline lookup yields CDR1 GTSNPN and CDR2 SVGIG (reference sequence). The CDR3 here is CAWGLGVTEAFF. CDR3 sequence (DNA): TGTGCCTGGGGCTTGGGCGTCACTGAAGCTTTCTTT.

This chain uses TRBV11-3 with TRBJ2-7; the match to TRBD1 covers 8 bases. V lost 4 bases to trimming and J lost 0 bases; unmatched junction nucleotides: 5. The CDR3 length is 15 residues. Germline values: CDR1 SGHNT, CDR2 YENEEA. CDR3 loop: CASSSRTGSSYEQYF. As DNA, the CDR3 is TGTGCCAGCAGCTCCAGGACAGGGAGCTCCTACGAGCAGTACTTC. Full variable domain (remainder filled in from reference TRBV11-3 and TRBJ2-7): EAGVVQSPRYKIIEKKQPVAFWCNPISGHNTLYWYLQNLGQGPELLIRYENEEAVDDSQLPKDRFSAERLKGVDSTLKIQPAELGDSAVYLCASSSRTGSSYEQYFGPGTRLTVT.

The chain is built from TRBV5-1 and TRBJ2-1; possible D gene TRBD1, 6 bases. Germline CDR1 is SGHRS and CDR2 is YFSETQ. CDR3 length: 12 amino acids. Trimming took off 2 bases at V and 10 bases at J, with 10 bases between the two ends. CDR3 region: CASSLQGAEQFF. The CDR3 bases are TGCGCCAGCAGCTTACAGGGAGCCGAGCAGTTCTTC.

This chain links TRBV9 with TRBJ2-5, with 9 bases matching TRBD2. The V and J ends lost 4 bases and 5 bases, in that order; junction bases with no gene match: 9. This CDR3 has 15 amino acids. In germline, CDR1 is SGDLS, CDR2 YYNGEE. The CDR3 sequence is CASSPRGLAFETQYF. The CDR3 DNA reads TGTGCCAGCAGCCCACGGGGACTAGCCTTTGAGACCCAGTACTTC.

CDR3 in DNA: TGTGCCAGCAGCGCAGGATACAGGGTTGGCTATGGCTACACCTTC. Its translation is CASSAGYRVGYGYTF. The rearrangement joins TRBV9 to TRBJ1-2; a weak D match, TRBD1 (6 bases). In germline, CDR1 is SGDLS, CDR2 YYNGEE. The CDR3 is 15 residues long. V was pared by 3 bases and J by 4 bases, with 16 bases between.

V gene TRBV6-4 combines with J gene TRBJ2-2, with 7 bases matching TRBD1. The CDR3 runs to 15 residues. V shed 2 bases, J shed 2 bases, and the junction held 2 bases outside the gene matches. Germline CDR1 and CDR2: MRHNA and SNTAGT. CDR3 amino acids: CASSDGTDNTGELFF. Written as DNA, the CDR3 is TGTGCCAGCAGTGACGGGACAGATAACACCGGGGAGCTGTTTTTT.

This chain connects TRBV9 to TRBJ2-1, with TRBD1 identical over 11 bases. J lost 9 bases, V lost 0 bases, and 5 bases had no gene match. Germline V gene sequence: CDR1 SGDLS, CDR2 YYNGEE. The CDR3 consists of 15 residues. The CDR3 spells CASSVGGTGGSEQFF. As DNA, the CDR3 is TGTGCCAGCAGCGTAGGGGGGACAGGGGGAAGTGAGCAGTTCTTC.

This clone was seen a few times. CDR3 in DNA: TGTGCCAGTGGTCCGGGACAGGTTAGAGAAAAACTGTTTTTT. Translated, it gives CASGPGQVREKLFF. This chain uses TRBV19 with TRBJ1-4, with 8 bases aligning to TRBD1. Germline CDR1 and CDR2: LNHDA and SQIVND (reference sequence). The CDR3 runs 14 residues. V shed 8 bases, J shed 8 bases, and the junction held 10 bases outside the gene matches.

The chain recombines TRBV7-9 with TRBJ1-5; a weak D match, TRBD1 (5 bases). This CDR3 comprises 13 residues. Germline V gene lookup returns CDR1 SEHNR and CDR2 FQNEAQ (reference sequence). Trimming shortened V by 5 bases and J by 4 bases, and 9 bases separated the two germline ends. CDR3 bases: TGTGCCAGCAGCATGGGGGGGAATCAGCCCCAGCATTTT. Translated: CASSMGGNQPQHF.

This clone was observed a single time. The genes are TRBV4-1 and TRBJ1-5; D might be TRBD1 (6 bases). CDR3 length: 17 amino acids. Germline V gives CDR1 MGHRA, CDR2 YSYEKL. The V gene lost 1 base and the J gene lost 5 bases, with 18 bases spanning the gap. CDR3 sequence: CASSQAGGGSIHQPQHF. CDR3 bases: TGCGCCAGCAGCCAAGCGGGGGGGGGCAGCATTCATCAGCCCCAGCATTTT.

This clone was counted a few times. The CDR3 DNA reads as TGTGCCAGCAGTGAAGGGGGGGGCTATACGCAGTATTTT. This encodes CASSEGGGYTQYF. The chain combines TRBV2 with TRBJ2-3, with D possibly TRBD2 on 7 matching bases. CDR1 is SNHLY, CDR2 FYNNEI, per germline. The V end lost 1 base, the J end lost 7 bases, and 9 bases lay between the germline ends. The CDR3 is 13 amino acids.

This chain uses TRBV9 with TRBJ2-5, with D perhaps matching TRBD1 (6 bases). The length of the CDR3 is 16 residues. Per the germline V gene, CDR1 is SGDLS and CDR2 is YYNGEE. Trimming pared 4 bases from V and 2 bases from J, leaving 18 bases between. This CDR3 is CASSHEGRGIQETQYF. The CDR3 nucleotides read TGTGCCAGCAGCCACGAGGGAAGGGGGATTCAAGAGACCCAGTACTTC.